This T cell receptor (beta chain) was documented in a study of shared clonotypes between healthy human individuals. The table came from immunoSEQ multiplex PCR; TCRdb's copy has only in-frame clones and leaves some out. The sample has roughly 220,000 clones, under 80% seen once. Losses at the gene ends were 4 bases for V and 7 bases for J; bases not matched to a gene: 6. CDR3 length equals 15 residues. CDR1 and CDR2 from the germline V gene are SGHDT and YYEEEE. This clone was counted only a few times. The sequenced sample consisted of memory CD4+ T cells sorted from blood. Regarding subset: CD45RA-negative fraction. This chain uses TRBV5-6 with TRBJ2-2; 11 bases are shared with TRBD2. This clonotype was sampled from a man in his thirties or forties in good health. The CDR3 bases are TGTGCCAGCAGCATAGGACTAGCGGGTGGCGGGGAGCTGTTTTTT. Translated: CASSIGLAGGGELFF.